This T cell receptor beta chain came from a study of blood T cell repertoires in COVID-19. The wider study: The United States, Italy and Spain supplied acute and convalescent COVID-19 samples. In each case, the material was cDNA or gDNA derived from T cells, B-cell-depleted T cells, or PBMCs.

Trimming at V came to 4 bases and at J to 0 bases, leaving 7 bases not matched to a gene. CDR3 size: 16 residues. Germline CDR1 and CDR2: SGHNT and YYREEE (reference sequence). Original analysis: Amplification from reference gene primers served as the basis for estimated nucleated cell counts. Profiling relied on immunoSEQ multiplex PCR, and the TCRdb table lists in-frame clones only, not all of them. D and trimming come from the DNA, and the V and J calls and clone size come from that table. The data contain 95,000 to 130,000 clones, approximately 84% of them singletons. The sequenced sample consisted of peripheral blood. V is TRBV5-4 and J is TRBJ1-2, with TRBD1 matching 9 bases. The source of this sequence is a man aged 65-85 years with active or convalescent COVID-19. CDR3 region: CASSGGGTGPNYGYTF. The CDR3 DNA reads as TGTGCCAGCAGCGGGGGGGGGACAGGGCCTAACTATGGCTACACCTTC.